The entry below describes one T cell receptor beta chain. The CDR3 runs to 13 residues. V dropped 7 bases and J dropped 5; count of bases not matched to a gene: 5. Study processing details: Amplification from reference gene primers served as the basis for estimated nucleated cell counts. Data came from immunoSEQ multiplex PCR; TCRdb stores just in-frame clones and leaves some out. That table furnishes V, J and clone size, whereas the DNA furnished D and trimming. This table holds roughly 230,000 clones, roughly 84% found once. These data belong to a study of blood T cell repertoires in COVID-19. About the study: Acute-phase and convalescent COVID-19 samples originated in the United States, Italy and Spain.

V and J are TRBV12-3 or TRBV12-4 and TRBJ2-3; the match to TRBD2 covers 8 bases. This TCR was recovered from a woman in her 50s with acute or convalescent COVID-19. Sequencing used peripheral blood. The CDR3 protein is CASTGGGQDTQYF. For the CDR3, the DNA is TGTGCCAGCACCGGGGGGGGCCAAGATACGCAGTATTTT.